The present T cell receptor beta chain was sequenced within a study of blood T cell repertoires in COVID-19. Sequencing was performed with immunoSEQ multiplex PCR; in TCRdb, only in-frame clones are kept and a portion is missing. The repertoire consists of about 490,000 clones, with around 85% occurring once and the leading ten covering approximately 2.9%. The receptor was isolated from a human donor in a cohort sampled during active COVID-19. Material for sequencing was peripheral blood.

CDR3 protein: CASSFWTSGSIYEQYF. Here the CDR3 DNA reads TGTGCCAGCAGTTTCTGGACTAGCGGGAGTATTTACGAGCAGTACTTC. This rearrangement joins TRBV6-5 to TRBJ2-7; 13 bases fit TRBD2. Germline CDR1 is MNHEY and CDR2 is SVGAGI. The CDR3 is made up of 16 amino acids. J gave up 4 bases and V 4 bases, and 7 bases lay outside the gene matches.